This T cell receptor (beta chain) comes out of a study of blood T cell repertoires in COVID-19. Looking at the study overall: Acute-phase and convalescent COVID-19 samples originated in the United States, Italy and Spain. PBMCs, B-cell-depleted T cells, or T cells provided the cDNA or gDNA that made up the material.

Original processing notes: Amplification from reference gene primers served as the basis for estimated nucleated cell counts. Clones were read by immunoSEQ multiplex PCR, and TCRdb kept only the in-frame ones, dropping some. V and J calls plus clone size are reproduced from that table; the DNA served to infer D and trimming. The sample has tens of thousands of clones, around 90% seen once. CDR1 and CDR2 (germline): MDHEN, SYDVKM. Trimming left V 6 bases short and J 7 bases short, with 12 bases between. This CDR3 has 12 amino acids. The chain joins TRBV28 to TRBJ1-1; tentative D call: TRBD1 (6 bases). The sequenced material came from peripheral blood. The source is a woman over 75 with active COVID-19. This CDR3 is CASSHGQFEAFF. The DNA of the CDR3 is TGTGCCAGCAGCCACGGACAGTTTGAAGCTTTCTTT.